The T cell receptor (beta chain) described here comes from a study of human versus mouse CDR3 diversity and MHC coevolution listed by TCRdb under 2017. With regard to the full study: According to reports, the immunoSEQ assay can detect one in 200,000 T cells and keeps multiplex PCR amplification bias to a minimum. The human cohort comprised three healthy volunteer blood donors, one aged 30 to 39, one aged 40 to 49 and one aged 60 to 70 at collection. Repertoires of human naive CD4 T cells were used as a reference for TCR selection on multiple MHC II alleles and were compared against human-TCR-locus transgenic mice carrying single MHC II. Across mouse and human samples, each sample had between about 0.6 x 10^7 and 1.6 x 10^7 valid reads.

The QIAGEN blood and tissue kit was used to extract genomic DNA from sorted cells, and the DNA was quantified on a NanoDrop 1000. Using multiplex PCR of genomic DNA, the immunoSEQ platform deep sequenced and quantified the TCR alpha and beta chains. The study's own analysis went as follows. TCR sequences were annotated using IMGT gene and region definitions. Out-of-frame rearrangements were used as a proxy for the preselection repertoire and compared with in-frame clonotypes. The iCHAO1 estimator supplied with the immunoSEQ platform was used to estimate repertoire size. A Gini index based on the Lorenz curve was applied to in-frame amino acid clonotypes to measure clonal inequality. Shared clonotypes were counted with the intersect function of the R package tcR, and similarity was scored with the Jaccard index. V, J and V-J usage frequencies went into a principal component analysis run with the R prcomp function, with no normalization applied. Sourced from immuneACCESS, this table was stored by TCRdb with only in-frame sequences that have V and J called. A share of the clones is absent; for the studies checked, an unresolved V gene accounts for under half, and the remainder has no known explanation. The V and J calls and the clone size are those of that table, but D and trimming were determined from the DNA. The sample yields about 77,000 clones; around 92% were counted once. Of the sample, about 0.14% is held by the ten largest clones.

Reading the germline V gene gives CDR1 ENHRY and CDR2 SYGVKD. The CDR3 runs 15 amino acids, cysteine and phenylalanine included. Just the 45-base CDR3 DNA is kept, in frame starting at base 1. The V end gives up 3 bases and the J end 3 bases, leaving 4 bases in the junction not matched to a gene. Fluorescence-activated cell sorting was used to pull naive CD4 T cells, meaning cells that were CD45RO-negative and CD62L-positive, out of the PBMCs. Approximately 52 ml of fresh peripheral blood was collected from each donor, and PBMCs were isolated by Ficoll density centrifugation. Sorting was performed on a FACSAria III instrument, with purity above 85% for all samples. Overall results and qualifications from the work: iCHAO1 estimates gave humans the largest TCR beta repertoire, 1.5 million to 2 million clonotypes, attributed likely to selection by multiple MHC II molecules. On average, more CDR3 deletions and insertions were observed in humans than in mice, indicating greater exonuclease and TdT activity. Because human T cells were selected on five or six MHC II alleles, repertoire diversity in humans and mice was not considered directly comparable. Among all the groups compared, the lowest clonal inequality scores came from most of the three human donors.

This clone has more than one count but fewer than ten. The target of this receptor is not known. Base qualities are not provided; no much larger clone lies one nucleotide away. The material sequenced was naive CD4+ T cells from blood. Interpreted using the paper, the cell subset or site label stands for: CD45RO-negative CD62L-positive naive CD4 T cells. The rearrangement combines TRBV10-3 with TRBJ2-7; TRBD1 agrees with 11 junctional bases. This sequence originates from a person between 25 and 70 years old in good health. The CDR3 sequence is CAISERTGGSYEQYF. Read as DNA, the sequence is TGTGCCATCAGTGAAAGGACAGGGGGCAGCTACGAGCAGTACTTC.